This T cell receptor (beta chain) emerged from a study of CD8+CD57+ T cells in acquired aplastic anemia. Genomic DNA templated the TCR beta VDJ and CDR3 profiling. MiXCR was run by TCRdb on the reads, yielding one entry per CDR3 protein. The data show about half a million distinct CDR3 sequences, 25% to 40% seen once. Before being chosen for sequencing, patients had shown CD8+CD57+ cell expansion by flow cytometry. Study results and caveats: Both patients and controls carried the same twenty-nine CD8+ CDR3 sequences.

This clonotype was seen a handful of times. Antigen unknown. The J segment lost 0 bases and the V segment lost 3 bases, leaving 2 bases of the junction unmatched. From germline, CDR1 is SGHAT and CDR2 FQNNGV. CDR3 size: 15 residues. The sequencing sample was made of sorted CD4+, CD8+, or CD8+CD57+ T cells (not recorded which) from PBMCs. This TCR came from a human donor with aplastic anemia. The J gene is TRBJ2-3, the V gene TRBV11-2; 8 bases are shared with TRBD2. This chain's CDR3 is CASSFGGGSTDTQYF. The CDR3 coding sequence is TGTGCCAGCAGCTTTGGCGGGGGGAGCACAGATACGCAGTATTTT.